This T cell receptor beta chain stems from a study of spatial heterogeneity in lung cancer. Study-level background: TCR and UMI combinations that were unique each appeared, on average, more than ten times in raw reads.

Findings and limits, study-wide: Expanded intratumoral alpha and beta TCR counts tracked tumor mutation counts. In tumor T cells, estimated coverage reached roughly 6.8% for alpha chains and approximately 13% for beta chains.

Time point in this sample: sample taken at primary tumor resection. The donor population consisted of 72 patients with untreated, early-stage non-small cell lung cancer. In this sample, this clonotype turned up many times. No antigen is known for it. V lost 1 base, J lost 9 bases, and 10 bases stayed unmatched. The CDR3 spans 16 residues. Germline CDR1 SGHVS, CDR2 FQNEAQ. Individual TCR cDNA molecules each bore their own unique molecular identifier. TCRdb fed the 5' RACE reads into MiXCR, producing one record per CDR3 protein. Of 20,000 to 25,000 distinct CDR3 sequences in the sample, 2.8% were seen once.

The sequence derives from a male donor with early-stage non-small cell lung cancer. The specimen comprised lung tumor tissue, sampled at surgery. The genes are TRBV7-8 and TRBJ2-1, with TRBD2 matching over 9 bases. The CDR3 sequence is CASSLGSSGNIGEQFF. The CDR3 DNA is TGTGCCAGCAGCTTAGGCTCTAGCGGGAATATAGGTGAGCAGTTCTTC. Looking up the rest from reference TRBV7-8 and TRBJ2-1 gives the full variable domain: GAGVSQSPRYKVAKRGQDVALRCDPISGHVSLFWYQQALGQGPEFLTYFQNEAQLDKSGLPSDRFFAERPEGSVSTLKIQRTQQEDSAVYLCASSLGSSGNIGEQFFGPGTRLTVL.